Given below is one T cell receptor (beta chain) in context. The antigen remains unidentified. TCRdb reprocessed the RT-PCR reads with MiXCR, giving one entry per CDR3 protein. Found here are 300,000 to 350,000 distinct CDR3 sequences, 21% of them singletons; the top ten hold 10%. These data belong to a study of response to subunit inactivated influenza vaccine. General study findings and limits: It was suggested by the authors that few new T cells are recruited by each seasonal influenza vaccination.

The V end lost 2 bases, the J end lost 6 bases, and 16 bases lay between the germline ends. This CDR3 comprises 15 residues. The germline V gene has CDR1 MGHRA and CDR2 YSYEKL. V gene TRBV4-1 combines with J gene TRBJ1-1, with D possibly being TRBD1 (5 bases). Sequenced here: PBMCs from blood, sampled 21 months after vaccination. The receptor was isolated from a man in his fifties or sixties who received an inactivated influenza vaccine. The CDR3 DNA sequence: TGCGCCAGCAGCCAACGCCCGGTCCGGGGGGCTGAAGCTTTCTTT. Protein product: CASSQRPVRGAEAFF.